This paragraph reports one T cell receptor beta chain. TCRdb reprocessed the RT-PCR reads with MiXCR, giving one entry per CDR3 protein. The top ten hold approximately 7.6% of the sample, which has 650,000 or so distinct CDR3 sequences, approximately 14% seen once. CDR3 size: 14 residues. Germline CDR1 reads DFQATT; CDR2 reads SNEGSKA (reference sequence). Trimming removed 3 bases at V and 2 bases at J, with 14 bases between. The sample belongs to a study of response to subunit inactivated influenza vaccine. The sample here was PBMCs from blood, taken 14 to 15 days before vaccination. The TCR comes from a middle-aged man who received an inactivated influenza vaccine. J is TRBJ2-7 and V is TRBV20-1; D possibly corresponds to TRBD2 (6 bases). The CDR3 nucleotides are TGCAGTGCTAGCAAGATAGCGGAAGCCTACGAGCAGTACTTC. Its translation: CSASKIAEAYEQYF.